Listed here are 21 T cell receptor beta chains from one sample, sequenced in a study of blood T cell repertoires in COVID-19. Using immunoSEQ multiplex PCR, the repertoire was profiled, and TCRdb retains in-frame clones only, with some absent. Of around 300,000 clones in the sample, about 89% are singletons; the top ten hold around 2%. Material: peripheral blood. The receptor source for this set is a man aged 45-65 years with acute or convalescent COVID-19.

The CDR3 DNA follows: TGTGCCAGCAACAGGGGGGTAACAGATACGCAGTATTTT. Its protein product is CASNRGVTDTQYF. V and J are TRBV25-1 and TRBJ2-3; 8 bases agree with TRBD1. V trimming: 7 bases; J trimming: 3 bases; junction bases outside the gene matches: 3. The CDR3 totals 13 residues. Germline loops: CDR1 MGHDK, CDR2 SYGVNS.

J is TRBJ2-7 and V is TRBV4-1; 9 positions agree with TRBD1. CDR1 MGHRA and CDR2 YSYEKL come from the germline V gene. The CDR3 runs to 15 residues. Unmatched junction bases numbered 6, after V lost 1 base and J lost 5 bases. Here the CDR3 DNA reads TGCGCCAGCAGCCAAGCTGGGGACAGGGAGGACGAGCAGTACTTC. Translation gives CASSQAGDREDEQYF.

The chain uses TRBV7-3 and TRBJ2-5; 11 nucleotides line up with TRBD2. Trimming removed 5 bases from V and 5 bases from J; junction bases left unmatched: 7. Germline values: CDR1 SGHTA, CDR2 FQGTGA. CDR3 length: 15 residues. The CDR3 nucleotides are TGTGCCAGCAGCGTACTAGCGGGGGTCATGGAGACCCAGTACTTC. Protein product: CASSVLAGVMETQYF.

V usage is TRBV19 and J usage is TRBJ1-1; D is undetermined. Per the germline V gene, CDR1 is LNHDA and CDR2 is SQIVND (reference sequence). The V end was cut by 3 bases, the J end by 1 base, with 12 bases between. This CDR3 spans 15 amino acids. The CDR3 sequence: CASSINLLSNTEAFF. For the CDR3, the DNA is TGTGCCAGTAGTATTAATTTACTTTCGAACACTGAAGCTTTCTTT.

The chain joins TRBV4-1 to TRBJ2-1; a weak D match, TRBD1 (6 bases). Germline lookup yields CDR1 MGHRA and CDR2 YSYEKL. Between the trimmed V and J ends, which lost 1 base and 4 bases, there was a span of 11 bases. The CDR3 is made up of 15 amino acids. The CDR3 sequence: CASSQVWGLYNEQFF. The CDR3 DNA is TGCGCCAGCAGCCAAGTCTGGGGGCTGTACAATGAGCAGTTCTTC.

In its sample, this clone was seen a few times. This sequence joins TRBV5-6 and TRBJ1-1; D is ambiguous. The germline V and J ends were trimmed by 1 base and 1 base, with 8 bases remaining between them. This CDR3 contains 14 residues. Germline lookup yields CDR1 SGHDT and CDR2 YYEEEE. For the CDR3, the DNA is TGTGCCAGCAGCTTGATGGAGGGGAACACTGAAGCTTTCTTT. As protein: CASSLMEGNTEAFF. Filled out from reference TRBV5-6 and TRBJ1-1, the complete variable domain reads DAGVTQSPTHLIKTRGQQVTLRCSPKSGHDTVSWYQQALGQGPQFIFQYYEEEERQRGNFPDRFSGHQFPNYSSELNVNALLLGDSALYLCASSLMEGNTEAFFGQGTRLTVV.

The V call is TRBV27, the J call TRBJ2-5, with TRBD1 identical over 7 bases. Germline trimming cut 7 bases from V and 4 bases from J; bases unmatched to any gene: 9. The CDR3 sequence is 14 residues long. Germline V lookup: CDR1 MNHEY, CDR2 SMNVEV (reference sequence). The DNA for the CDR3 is TGTGCCAGCAAACCGGGGACAGTCGGAGAGACCCAGTACTTC. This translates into CASKPGTVGETQYF.

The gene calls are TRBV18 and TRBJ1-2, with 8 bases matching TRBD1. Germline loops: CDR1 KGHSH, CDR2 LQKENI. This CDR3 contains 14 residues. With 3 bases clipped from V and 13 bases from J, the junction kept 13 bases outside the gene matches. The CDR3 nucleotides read TGTGCCAGCTCACCCCCCGCCGGGACAGGCTCTCCCACCTTC. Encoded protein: CASSPPAGTGSPTF.

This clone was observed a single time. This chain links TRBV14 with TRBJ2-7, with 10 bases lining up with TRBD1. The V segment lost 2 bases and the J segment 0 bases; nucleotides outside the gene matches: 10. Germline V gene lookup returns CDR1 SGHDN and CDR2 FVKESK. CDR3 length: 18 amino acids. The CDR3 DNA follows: TGTGCCAGCAGCCAACTCCCCCTTGGGACAGGGGTCTCCTACGAGCAGTACTTC. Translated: CASSQLPLGTGVSYEQYF. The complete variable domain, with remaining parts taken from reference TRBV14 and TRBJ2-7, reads EAGVTQFPSHSVIEKGQTVTLRCDPISGHDNLYWYRRVMGKEIKFLLHFVKESKQDESGMPNNRFLAERTGGTYSTLKVQPAELEDSGVYFCASSQLPLGTGVSYEQYFGPGTRLTVT.

The CDR3 coding sequence is TGTGCCAGCAGGAGACTAGCGGGGGGTGATACGCAGTATTTT. Residues: CASRRLAGGDTQYF. V usage is TRBV2 and J usage is TRBJ2-3, with 13 nucleotides matching TRBD2. The V and J ends lost 6 bases and 6 bases, in that order; junction bases with no gene match: 3. CDR3 length equals 14 residues. In germline, CDR1 is SNHLY, CDR2 FYNNEI.

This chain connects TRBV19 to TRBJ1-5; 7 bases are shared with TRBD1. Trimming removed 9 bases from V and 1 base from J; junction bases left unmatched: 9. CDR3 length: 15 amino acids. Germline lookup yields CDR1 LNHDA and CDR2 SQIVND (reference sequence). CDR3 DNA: TGTGCCAGCCTACGGGACAGCGAAAGCAATCAGCCCCAGCATTTT. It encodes CASLRDSESNQPQHF.

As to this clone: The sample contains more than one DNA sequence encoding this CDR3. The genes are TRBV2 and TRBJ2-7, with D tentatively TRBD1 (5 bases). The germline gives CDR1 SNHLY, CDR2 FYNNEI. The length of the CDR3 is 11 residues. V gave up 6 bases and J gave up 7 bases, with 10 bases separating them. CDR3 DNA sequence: TGTGCCAGCAGGGGGCAGGGTGAGCAGTACTTC. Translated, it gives CASRGQGEQYF.

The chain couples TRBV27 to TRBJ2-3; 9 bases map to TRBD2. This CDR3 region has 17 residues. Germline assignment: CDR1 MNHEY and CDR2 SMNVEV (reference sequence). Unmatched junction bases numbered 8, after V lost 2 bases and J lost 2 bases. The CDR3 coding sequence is TGTGCCAGCAGTTTACGGTCGCCTAGCGGGGTCACAGATACGCAGTATTTT. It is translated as CASSLRSPSGVTDTQYF.

CDR3 coding DNA: TGTGCCAGCTCCTTCCCGACTAGTTTTGGGGCCAACGTCCTGACTTTC. It yields the protein CASSFPTSFGANVLTF. J is TRBJ2-6 and V is TRBV18; TRBD2 is a possible D gene (6 bases). Trimming pared 6 bases from V and 3 bases from J, leaving 15 bases between. Germline CDR1 reads KGHSH; CDR2 reads LQKENI. This CDR3 is built from 16 residues.

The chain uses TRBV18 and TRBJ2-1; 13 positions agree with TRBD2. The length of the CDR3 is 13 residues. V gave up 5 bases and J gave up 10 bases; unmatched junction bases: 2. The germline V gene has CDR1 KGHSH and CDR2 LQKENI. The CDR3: CASSATSGGEQFF. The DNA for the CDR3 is TGTGCCAGCTCAGCGACTAGCGGGGGGGAGCAGTTCTTC.

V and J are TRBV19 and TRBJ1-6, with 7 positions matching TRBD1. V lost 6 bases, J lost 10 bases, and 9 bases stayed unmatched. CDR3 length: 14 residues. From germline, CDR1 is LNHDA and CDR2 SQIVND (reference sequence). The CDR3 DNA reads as TGTGCCAGTAGGACCGGGACAGTAAACTCACCCCTCCACTTT. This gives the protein CASRTGTVNSPLHF.

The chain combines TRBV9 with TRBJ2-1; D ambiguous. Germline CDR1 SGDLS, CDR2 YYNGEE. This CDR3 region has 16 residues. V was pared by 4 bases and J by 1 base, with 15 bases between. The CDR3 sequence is CASSFRSGNSYNEQFF. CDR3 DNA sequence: TGTGCCAGCAGCTTCCGCTCGGGTAATTCCTACAATGAGCAGTTCTTC.

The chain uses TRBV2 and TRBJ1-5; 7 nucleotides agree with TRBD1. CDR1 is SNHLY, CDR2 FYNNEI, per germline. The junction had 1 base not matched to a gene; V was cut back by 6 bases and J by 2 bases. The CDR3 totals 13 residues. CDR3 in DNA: TGTGCCAGCAGCAGGGGGGGCAATCAGCCCCAGCATTTT. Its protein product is CASSRGGNQPQHF.

This CDR3 is CASSQGQASFYEQYF. The CDR3 nucleotides read TGCGCCAGCAGTCAGGGACAGGCGTCATTTTACGAGCAGTACTTC. The chain is built from TRBV23-1 and TRBJ2-7, with 8 nucleotides matching TRBD1. TRBV23-1 falls under the ORF class, with uncertain function. The CDR3 is 15 residues long. Trimming removed 3 bases from V and 4 bases from J; junction bases left unmatched: 8.

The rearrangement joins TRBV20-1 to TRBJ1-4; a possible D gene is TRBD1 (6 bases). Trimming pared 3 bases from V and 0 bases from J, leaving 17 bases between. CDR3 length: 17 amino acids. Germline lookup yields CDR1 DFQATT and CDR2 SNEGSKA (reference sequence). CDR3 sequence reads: CSASLGHAYATNEKLFF. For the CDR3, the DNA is TGCAGTGCTAGTCTGGGACACGCATATGCAACTAATGAAAAACTGTTTTTT.

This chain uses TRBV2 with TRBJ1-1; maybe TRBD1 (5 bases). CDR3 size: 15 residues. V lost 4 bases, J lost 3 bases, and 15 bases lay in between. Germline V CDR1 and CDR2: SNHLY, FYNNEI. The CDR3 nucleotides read TGTGCCAGCAGTGGGTCGTCAGGGTGGGACACTGAAGCTTTCTTT. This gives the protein CASSGSSGWDTEAFF.